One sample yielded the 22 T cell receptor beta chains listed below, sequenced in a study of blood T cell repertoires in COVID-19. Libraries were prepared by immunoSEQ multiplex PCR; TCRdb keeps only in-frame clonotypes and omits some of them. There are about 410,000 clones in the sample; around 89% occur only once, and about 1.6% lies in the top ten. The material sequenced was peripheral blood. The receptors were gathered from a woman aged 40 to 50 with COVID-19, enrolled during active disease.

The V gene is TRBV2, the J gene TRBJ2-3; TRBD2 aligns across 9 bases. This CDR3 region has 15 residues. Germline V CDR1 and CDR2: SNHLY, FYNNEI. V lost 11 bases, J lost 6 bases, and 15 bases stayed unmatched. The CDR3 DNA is TGTGCCCCCACCCGGCGGGGGGGGGAGGGGGATACGCAGTATTTT. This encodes CAPTRRGGEGDTQYF.

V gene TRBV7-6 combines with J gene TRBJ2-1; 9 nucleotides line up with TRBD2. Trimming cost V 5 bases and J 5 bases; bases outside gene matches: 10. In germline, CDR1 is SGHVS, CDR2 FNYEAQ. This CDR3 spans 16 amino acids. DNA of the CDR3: TGTGCCAGCAGCCCTAGAGGGCTAGCGGGGAACAATGAGCAGTTCTTC. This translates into CASSPRGLAGNNEQFF.

The CDR3 DNA reads TGTGCCAGCAGCCGGGACAGGGACCACGAGCAGTACTTC. This gives the protein CASSRDRDHEQYF. This chain uses TRBV7-3 with TRBJ2-7; 9 bases map to TRBD1. The germline V gene has CDR1 SGHTA and CDR2 FQGTGA. The V and J ends lost 5 bases and 5 bases, in that order; junction bases with no gene match: 4. The CDR3 totals 13 residues.

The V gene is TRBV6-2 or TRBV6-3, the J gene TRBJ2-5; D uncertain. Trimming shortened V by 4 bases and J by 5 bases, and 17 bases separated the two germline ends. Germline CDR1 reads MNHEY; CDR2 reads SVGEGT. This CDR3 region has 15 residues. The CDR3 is CASSSRWPRKETQYF. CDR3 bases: TGTGCCAGCAGTTCCCGTTGGCCCAGAAAGGAGACCCAGTACTTC.

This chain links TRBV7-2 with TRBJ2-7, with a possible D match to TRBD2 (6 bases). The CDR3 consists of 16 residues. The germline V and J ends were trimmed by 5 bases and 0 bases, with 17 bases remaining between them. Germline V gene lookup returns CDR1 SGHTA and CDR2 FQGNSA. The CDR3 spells CASSLVGGGNSYEQYF. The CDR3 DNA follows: TGTGCCAGCAGCCTGGTCGGTGGAGGGAACTCCTACGAGCAGTACTTC.

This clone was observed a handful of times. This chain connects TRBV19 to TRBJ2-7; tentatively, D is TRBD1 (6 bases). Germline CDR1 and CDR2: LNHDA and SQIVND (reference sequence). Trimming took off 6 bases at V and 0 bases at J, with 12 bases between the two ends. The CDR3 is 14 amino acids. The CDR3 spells CASRRGGLSYEQYF. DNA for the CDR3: TGTGCCAGTAGGAGAGGGGGTCTCTCCTACGAGCAGTACTTC.

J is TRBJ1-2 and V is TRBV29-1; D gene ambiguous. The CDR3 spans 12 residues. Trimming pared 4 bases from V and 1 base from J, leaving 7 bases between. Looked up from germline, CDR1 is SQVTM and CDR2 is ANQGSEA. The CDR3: CSVASSNYGYTF. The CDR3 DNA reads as TGCAGCGTTGCTAGCAGTAACTATGGCTACACCTTC.

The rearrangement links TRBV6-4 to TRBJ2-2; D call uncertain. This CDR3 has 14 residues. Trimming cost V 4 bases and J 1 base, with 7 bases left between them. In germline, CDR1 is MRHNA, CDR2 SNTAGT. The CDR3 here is CASSVGGNTGELFF. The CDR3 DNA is TGTGCCAGCAGTGTTGGCGGGAACACCGGGGAGCTGTTTTTT.

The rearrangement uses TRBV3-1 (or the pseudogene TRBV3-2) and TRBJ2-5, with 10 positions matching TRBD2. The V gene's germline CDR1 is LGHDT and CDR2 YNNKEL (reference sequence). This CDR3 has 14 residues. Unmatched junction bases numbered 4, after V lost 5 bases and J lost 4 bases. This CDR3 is CASSTQREGETQYF. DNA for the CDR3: TGTGCCAGCAGCACCCAGCGGGAGGGAGAGACCCAGTACTTC.

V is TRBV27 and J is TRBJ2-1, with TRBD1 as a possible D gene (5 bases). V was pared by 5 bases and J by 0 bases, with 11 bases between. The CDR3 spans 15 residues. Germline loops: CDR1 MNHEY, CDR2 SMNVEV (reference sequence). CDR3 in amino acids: CASSIVGPSYNEQFF. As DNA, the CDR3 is TGTGCCAGCAGTATAGTGGGGCCCTCCTACAATGAGCAGTTCTTC.

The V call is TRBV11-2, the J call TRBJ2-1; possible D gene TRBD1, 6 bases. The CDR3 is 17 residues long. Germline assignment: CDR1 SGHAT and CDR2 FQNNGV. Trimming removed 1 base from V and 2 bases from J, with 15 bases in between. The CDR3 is CASSLVTGGGPYNEQFF. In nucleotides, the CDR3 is TGTGCCAGCAGCTTAGTAACTGGGGGCGGCCCCTACAATGAGCAGTTCTTC.

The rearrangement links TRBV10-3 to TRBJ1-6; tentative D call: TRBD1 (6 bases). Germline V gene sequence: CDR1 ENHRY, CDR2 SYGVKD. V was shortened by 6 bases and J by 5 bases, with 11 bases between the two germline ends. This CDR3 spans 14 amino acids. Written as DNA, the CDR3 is TGTGCCATCAGAGGGACATCCGATAATTCACCCCTCCACTTT. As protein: CAIRGTSDNSPLHF.

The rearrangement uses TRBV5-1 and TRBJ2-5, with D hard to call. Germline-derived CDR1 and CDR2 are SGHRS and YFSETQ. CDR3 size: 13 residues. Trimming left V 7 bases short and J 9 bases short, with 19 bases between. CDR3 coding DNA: TGCGCCAGCCGCCTAAACAGCCTCACTCCCCAGTACTTC. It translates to CASRLNSLTPQYF.

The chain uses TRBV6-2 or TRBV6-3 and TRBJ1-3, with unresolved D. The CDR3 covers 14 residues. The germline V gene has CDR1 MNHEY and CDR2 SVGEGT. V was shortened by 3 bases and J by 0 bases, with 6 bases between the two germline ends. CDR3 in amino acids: CASSYGSSGNTIYF. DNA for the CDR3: TGTGCCAGCAGTTATGGCAGCTCTGGAAACACCATATATTTT.

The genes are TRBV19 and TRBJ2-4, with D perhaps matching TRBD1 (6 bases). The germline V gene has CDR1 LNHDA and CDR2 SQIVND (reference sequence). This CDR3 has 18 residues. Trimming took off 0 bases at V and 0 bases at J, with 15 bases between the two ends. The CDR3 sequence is CASSIEQGRSLAKNIQYF. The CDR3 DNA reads TGTGCCAGTAGTATAGAACAGGGTCGGTCTCTAGCCAAAAACATTCAGTACTTC.

CDR3 in DNA: TGTGCCAGCCTAGGCACAGATACGCAGTATTTT. As protein: CASLGTDTQYF. The chain combines TRBV7-9 with TRBJ2-3; no clear D. The CDR3 is 11 residues long. Germline values: CDR1 SEHNR, CDR2 FQNEAQ (reference sequence). V gave up 8 bases and J gave up 1 base, with 4 bases separating them.

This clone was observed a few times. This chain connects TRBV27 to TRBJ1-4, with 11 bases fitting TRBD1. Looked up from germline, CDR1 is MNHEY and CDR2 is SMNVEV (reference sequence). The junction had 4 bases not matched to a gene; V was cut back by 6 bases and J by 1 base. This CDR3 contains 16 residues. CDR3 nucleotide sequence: TGTGCCAGCAGGGGACAGGGGGTTGGAACTAATGAAAAACTGTTTTTT. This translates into CASRGQGVGTNEKLFF.

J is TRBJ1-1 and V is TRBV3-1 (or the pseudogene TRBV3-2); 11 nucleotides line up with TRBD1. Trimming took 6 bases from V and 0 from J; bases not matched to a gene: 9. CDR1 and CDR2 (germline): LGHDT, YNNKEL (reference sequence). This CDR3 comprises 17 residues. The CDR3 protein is CASSLWTGGWMNTEAFF. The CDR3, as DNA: TGTGCCAGCAGTCTTTGGACAGGGGGCTGGATGAACACTGAAGCTTTCTTT.

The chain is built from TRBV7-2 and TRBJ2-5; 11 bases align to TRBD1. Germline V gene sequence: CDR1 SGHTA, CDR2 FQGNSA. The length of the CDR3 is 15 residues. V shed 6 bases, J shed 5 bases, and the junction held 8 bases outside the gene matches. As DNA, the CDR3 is TGTGCCAGCAGTTCGGACAGGGGGCGTACGGAGACCCAGTACTTC. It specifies CASSSDRGRTETQYF.

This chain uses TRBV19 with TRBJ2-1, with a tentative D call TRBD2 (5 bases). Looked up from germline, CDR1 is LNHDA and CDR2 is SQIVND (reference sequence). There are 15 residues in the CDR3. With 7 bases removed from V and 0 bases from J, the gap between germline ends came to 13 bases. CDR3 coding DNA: TGTGCCAGTACACCGCGGGCCAGCTCCTACAATGAGCAGTTCTTC. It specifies CASTPRASSYNEQFF.

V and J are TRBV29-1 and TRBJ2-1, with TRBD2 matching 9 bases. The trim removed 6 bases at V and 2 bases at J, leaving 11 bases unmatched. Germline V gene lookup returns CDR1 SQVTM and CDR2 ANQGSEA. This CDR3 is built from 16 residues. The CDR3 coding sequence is TGCAGCGTAGGCCACCTAGCGGGGACGGCCTACAATGAGCAGTTCTTC. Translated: CSVGHLAGTAYNEQFF.

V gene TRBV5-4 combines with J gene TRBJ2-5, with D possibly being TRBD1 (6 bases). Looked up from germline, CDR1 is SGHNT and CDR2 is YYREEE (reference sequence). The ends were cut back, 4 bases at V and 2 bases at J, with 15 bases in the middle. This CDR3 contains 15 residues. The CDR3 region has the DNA TGTGCCAGCAGCAACACGCTACAGGGTCAAGAGACCCAGTACTTC. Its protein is CASSNTLQGQETQYF.